This T cell receptor beta chain emerged from a study of shared clonotypes between healthy human individuals. Overall study findings and caveats: Clonotype sharing among donors likely depends on sequencing depth. A generally larger estimated richness was seen in naive subsets than in memory subsets.

V lost 11 bases and J 3 bases, leaving 19 bases between the germline ends. The CDR3 is 14 amino acids. The germline CDR1 and CDR2 sequences are SNHLY and FYNNEI. To note about this clone: Its antigen is as yet unknown.

Investigators divided CD4+ cells into CD45RA+ naive and CD45RA-negative memory subsets. The input for sorted-subset replicate PCRs was roughly 180 ng DNA, about 30,000 T cell genomes. Using immunoSEQ multiplex PCR, the repertoire was profiled, and TCRdb retains in-frame clones only, with some absent. The sample holds about 510,000 clones, roughly 95% seen once. V is TRBV2 and J is TRBJ1-2; D unclear. Material for sequencing was naive CD4+ T cells sorted from blood. Subset in this sample: CD45RA+ positively selected. The TCR originated in a woman aged 25-40 years in good health. The CDR3 coding sequence is TGTGCCCACGGGCCTCGTGGTAGAGACTATGGCTACACCTTC. Protein sequence: CAHGPRGRDYGYTF.